Shown below are 23 T cell receptor beta chains from a single sample sequenced in a study of blood T cell repertoires in COVID-19. Clones were sequenced by immunoSEQ multiplex PCR, and TCRdb holds only the in-frame ones, with some missing. The profile covers some 150,000 clones, with roughly four fifths appearing a single time and about 12% taken by the ten largest. The specimen was peripheral blood. Receptors were obtained from a woman aged 60-70 years with COVID-19, enrolled during active disease.

This clone has only a few counts. The V and J genes are TRBV29-1 and TRBJ2-7; D ambiguous. V shed 3 bases and J shed 0 bases, with 3 bases lying between them. This CDR3 contains 11 residues. CDR1 is SQVTM and CDR2 is ANQGSEA in the germline V gene. In DNA form, the CDR3 reads TGCAGCGTTGATCGCTCCTACGAGCAGTACGTC. As protein: CSVDRSYEQYV.

The rearrangement uses TRBV6-5 and TRBJ1-1; a possible D gene is TRBD1 (5 bases). Germline values: CDR1 MNHEY, CDR2 SVGAGI. CDR3 length: 14 residues. V lost 5 bases to trimming and J lost 3 bases, with 13 bases between them. The CDR3, as DNA: TGTGCCAGCAGTACGATGGTAGGGGACACTGAAGCTTTCTTT. This sequence encodes CASSTMVGDTEAFF.

Turning to this clone: The sample has other DNA sequences that encode this CDR3 too. The rearrangement joins TRBV18 to TRBJ1-5; no firm D call. This CDR3 contains 13 residues. V was cut by 5 bases and J by 5 bases, with 10 bases left in between. Germline V gene data show CDR1 as KGHSH and CDR2 as LQKENI. DNA for the CDR3: TGTGCCAGCTCATTCGACCGGGATCAGCCCCAGCATTTT. Its protein is CASSFDRDQPQHF.

The chain joins TRBV29-1 to TRBJ1-4; 9 bases are a match to TRBD1. Unmatched junction bases numbered 4, after V lost 4 bases and J lost 1 base. The CDR3 has 15 amino acids. The V gene's germline CDR1 is SQVTM and CDR2 ANQGSEA. CDR3 in DNA: TGCAGCGTTGGGGGACAGGGTTTAACTAATGAAAAACTGTTTTTT. It codes for CSVGGQGLTNEKLFF. Full variable domain (missing parts from reference TRBV29-1 and TRBJ1-4): SAVISQKPSRDICQRGTSLTIQCQVDSQVTMMFWYRQQPGQSLTLIATANQGSEATYESGFVIDKFPISRPNLTFSTLTVSNMSPEDSSIYLCSVGGQGLTNEKLFFGSGTQLSVL.

The chain is built from TRBV5-1 and TRBJ1-1; D is unclear. Germline lookup yields CDR1 SGHRS and CDR2 YFSETQ. CDR3 length: 17 residues. The germline V and J ends were trimmed by 0 bases and 1 base, with 16 bases remaining between them. In nucleotides, the CDR3 is TGCGCCAGCAGCTTGGAGCGGGATGGCTGGTGGAACACTGAAGCTTTCTTT. Its protein is CASSLERDGWWNTEAFF.

The chain uses TRBV6-2 or TRBV6-3 and TRBJ1-6; D call uncertain. Trimming pared 6 bases from V and 4 bases from J, leaving 10 bases between. CDR3 size: 14 residues. CDR1 and CDR2 (germline): MNHEY, SVGEGT. The CDR3 spells CASSVGGYNSPLHF. DNA of the CDR3: TGTGCCAGCAGCGTGGGAGGGTATAATTCACCCCTCCACTTT.

The chain couples TRBV11-2 to TRBJ1-6, with a tentative D call TRBD1 (5 bases). Per the germline V gene, CDR1 is SGHAT and CDR2 is FQNNGV. With 3 bases removed from V and 8 bases from J, the gap between germline ends came to 14 bases. The CDR3 runs 15 residues. The CDR3 sequence is CASSFSWQGYSPLHF. CDR3 coding DNA: TGTGCCAGCAGCTTTTCCTGGCAGGGCTATTCACCCCTCCACTTT.

The chain recombines TRBV5-6 with TRBJ1-2, with 7 bases matching TRBD1. CDR1 is SGHDT, CDR2 YYEEEE, per germline. CDR3 length: 12 residues. V lost 4 bases, J lost 6 bases, and 3 bases stayed unmatched. CDR3 loop: CASSVDRDGYTF. In nucleotides, the CDR3 is TGTGCCAGCAGCGTTGACAGGGATGGCTACACCTTC. Full variable domain (remainder filled in from reference TRBV5-6 and TRBJ1-2): DAGVTQSPTHLIKTRGQQVTLRCSPKSGHDTVSWYQQALGQGPQFIFQYYEEEERQRGNFPDRFSGHQFPNYSSELNVNALLLGDSALYLCASSVDRDGYTFGSGTRLTVV.

This sequence joins TRBV7-8 and TRBJ1-2; D remains unclear. The V gene lost 5 bases and the J gene lost 7 bases, with 11 bases spanning the gap. CDR3 length equals 12 residues. Germline assignment: CDR1 SGHVS and CDR2 FQNEAQ. CDR3 in amino acids: CASSLDTFGYTF. The CDR3 bases are TGTGCCAGCAGCCTAGACACCTTTGGCTACACCTTC.

The V gene is TRBV10-3, the J gene TRBJ1-5, with D uncertain. CDR1 and CDR2 (germline): ENHRY, SYGVKD. Trimming removed 5 bases from V and 3 bases from J, with 5 bases in between. The CDR3 runs 12 residues. The CDR3 reads CAISPNNQPQHF. Here the CDR3 DNA reads TGTGCCATCAGTCCCAACAATCAGCCCCAGCATTTT.

The rearrangement uses TRBV4-2 and TRBJ1-2, with D unclear. The CDR3 is 14 residues long. Germline-derived CDR1 and CDR2 are LGHNA and YNFKEQ. With 1 base removed from V and 1 base from J, the gap between germline ends came to 7 bases. CDR3 coding DNA: TGTGCCAGCAGCCAAGGGCGGGATAACTATGGCTACACCTTC. Its protein product is CASSQGRDNYGYTF.

The V gene is TRBV9, the J gene TRBJ2-6; TRBD1 aligns across 11 bases. This CDR3 region has 19 residues. Trimming removed 0 bases from V and 3 bases from J; junction bases left unmatched: 8. CDR1 and CDR2 from the germline V gene are SGDLS and YYNGEE. The CDR3 bases are TGTGCCAGCAGCGTAGCTTCAGGACAGGGGGCGGGTGGGGCCAACGTCCTGACTTTC. It translates to CASSVASGQGAGGANVLTF.

The count of this clone is one. The chain uses TRBV12-1 and TRBJ2-1; the D call TRBD1 from the table was never checked on the DNA. TRBV12-1 is a pseudogene locus. The CDR3 is 14 residues long. DNA of the CDR3: TGTGCCAGCAGCTTTGCTTCAACCTACAATGAGCAGTTCTTC. This codes for CASSFASTYNEQFF.

The CDR3 DNA reads as TGTGCCAGCAGTTACTTGAACTACGGGACACACACTGAAGCTTTCTTT. Protein product: CASSYLNYGTHTEAFF. This rearrangement joins TRBV6-5 to TRBJ1-1, with a weak D call TRBD1 (6 bases). The CDR3 has 16 residues. With 1 base removed from V and 3 bases from J, the gap between germline ends came to 15 bases. The germline CDR1 and CDR2 sequences are MNHEY and SVGAGI.

The rearrangement joins TRBV10-3 to TRBJ1-2, with a possible D match to TRBD1 (5 bases). Germline V gene lookup returns CDR1 ENHRY and CDR2 SYGVKD. The CDR3 totals 15 residues. Trimming took 3 bases from V and 6 from J, leaving 17 bases between them. CDR3 sequence: CAISDPGTRVDGYTF. The CDR3, as DNA: TGTGCCATCAGTGACCCCGGGACTCGAGTTGATGGCTACACCTTC.

V gene TRBV9 combines with J gene TRBJ2-3; TRBD1 matches 8 bases. CDR1 is SGDLS and CDR2 is YYNGEE in the germline V gene. This CDR3 spans 15 amino acids. Trimming took 4 bases from V and 1 from J; bases not matched to a gene: 5. As DNA, the CDR3 is TGTGCCAGCAGCTCACAGGGGGTTGGCACAGATACGCAGTATTTT. Translated: CASSSQGVGTDTQYF.

The chain recombines TRBV11-2 with TRBJ2-2, with D perhaps TRBD1 (5 bases). The CDR3 has 14 residues. CDR1 and CDR2 (germline): SGHAT, FQNNGV. V lost 0 bases to trimming and J lost 4 bases, with 6 bases between them. The CDR3: CASSLETVTGELFF. For the CDR3, the DNA is TGTGCCAGCAGCTTAGAGACAGTCACCGGGGAGCTGTTTTTT.

This rearrangement joins TRBV12-3 or TRBV12-4 to TRBJ1-1; D gene uncertain. Trimming pared 8 bases from V and 8 bases from J, leaving 12 bases between. The length of the CDR3 is 11 residues. The CDR3 sequence: CASYRGREAFF. In DNA form, the CDR3 reads TGTGCCAGCTATCGAGGGCGGGAAGCTTTCTTT.

The chain uses TRBV6-6 and TRBJ1-1; D unclear. V gave up 6 bases and J gave up 4 bases, with 9 bases separating them. Germline-derived CDR1 and CDR2 are MNHNY and SVGAGI (reference sequence). This CDR3 has 12 amino acids. CDR3 in amino acids: CASRRVLTEAFF. The DNA of the CDR3 is TGTGCCAGCAGAAGAGTACTCACTGAAGCTTTCTTT.

V and J are TRBV7-3 and TRBJ2-1, with TRBD2 as a possible D gene (5 bases). This CDR3 has 17 residues. From germline, CDR1 is SGHTA and CDR2 FQGTGA. The V end lost 1 base, the J end lost 0 bases, and 13 bases lay between the germline ends. The CDR3 loop is CASSLRGERSSYNEQFF. The CDR3 nucleotides read TGTGCCAGCAGCTTAAGAGGCGAGCGGAGCTCCTACAATGAGCAGTTCTTC.

This clone has only a few counts. The rearrangement joins TRBV7-2 to TRBJ2-5; TRBD2 aligns across 9 bases. The J segment lost 3 bases and the V segment lost 2 bases, leaving 4 bases of the junction unmatched. This CDR3 is 15 amino acids long. The germline CDR1 and CDR2 sequences are SGHTA and FQGNSA. The CDR3: CASSLRIAGEETQYF. In nucleotides, the CDR3 is TGTGCCAGCAGCTTACGAATAGCGGGAGAAGAGACCCAGTACTTC.

The rearrangement links TRBV5-4 to TRBJ1-4, with D perhaps matching TRBD1 (5 bases). The germline V and J ends were trimmed by 3 bases and 5 bases, with 14 bases remaining between them. The germline V gene has CDR1 SGHNT and CDR2 YYREEE (reference sequence). The length of the CDR3 is 15 residues. CDR3 sequence (DNA): TGTGCCAGCAGCTCCCCGACAGAATTCAATGAAAAACTGTTTTTT. It encodes CASSSPTEFNEKLFF.

V and J are TRBV3-1 (or the pseudogene TRBV3-2) and TRBJ1-5; D possibly corresponds to TRBD1 (5 bases). Looked up from germline, CDR1 is LGHDT and CDR2 is YNNKEL (reference sequence). CDR3 size: 14 residues. Trimming pared 3 bases from V and 6 bases from J, leaving 12 bases between. The CDR3, as DNA: TGTGCCAGCAGCCACGGAGGGGCCGGTCAGCCCCAGCATTTT. Protein product: CASSHGGAGQPQHF.